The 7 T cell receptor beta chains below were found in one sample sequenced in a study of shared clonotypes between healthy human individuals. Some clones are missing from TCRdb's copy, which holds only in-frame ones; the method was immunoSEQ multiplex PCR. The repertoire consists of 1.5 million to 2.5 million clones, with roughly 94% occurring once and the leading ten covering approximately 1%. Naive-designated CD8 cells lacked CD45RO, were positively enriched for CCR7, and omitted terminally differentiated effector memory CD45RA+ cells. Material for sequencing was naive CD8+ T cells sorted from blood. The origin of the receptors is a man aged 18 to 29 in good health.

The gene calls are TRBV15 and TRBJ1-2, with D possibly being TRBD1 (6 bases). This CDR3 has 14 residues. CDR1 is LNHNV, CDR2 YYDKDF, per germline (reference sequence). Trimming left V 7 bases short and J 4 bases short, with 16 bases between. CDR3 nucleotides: TGTGCCACCAAATTGGACAGCGGAGGCTATGGCTACACCTTC. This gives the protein CATKLDSGGYGYTF.

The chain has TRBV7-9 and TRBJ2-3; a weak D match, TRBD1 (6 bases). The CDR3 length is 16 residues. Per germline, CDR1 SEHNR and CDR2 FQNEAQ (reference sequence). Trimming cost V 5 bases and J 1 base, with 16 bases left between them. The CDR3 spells CASSSYRDFRTDTQYF. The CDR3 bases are TGTGCCAGCAGCAGTTACAGGGATTTCCGCACAGATACGCAGTATTTT.

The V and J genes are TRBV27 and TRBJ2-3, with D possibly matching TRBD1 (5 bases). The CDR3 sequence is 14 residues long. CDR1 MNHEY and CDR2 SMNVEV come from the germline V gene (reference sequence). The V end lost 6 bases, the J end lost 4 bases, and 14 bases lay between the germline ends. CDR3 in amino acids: CASSLTAMPDTQYF. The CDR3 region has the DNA TGTGCCAGCAGCCTGACAGCCATGCCAGATACGCAGTATTTT.

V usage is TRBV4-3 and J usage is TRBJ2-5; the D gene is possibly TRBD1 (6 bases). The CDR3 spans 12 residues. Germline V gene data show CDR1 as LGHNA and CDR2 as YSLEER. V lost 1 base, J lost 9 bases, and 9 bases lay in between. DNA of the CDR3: TGCGCCAGCAGCCAAGGCCAGGGGCCCCAGTACTTC. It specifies CASSQGQGPQYF.

The CDR3: CASGDITYEQYF. The CDR3 nucleotides are TGTGCCAGCGGGGACATCACCTACGAGCAGTACTTC. The chain carries TRBV7-2 and TRBJ2-7; tentative D call: TRBD1 (6 bases). This CDR3 has 12 amino acids. V lost 8 bases and J 2 bases, leaving 10 bases between the germline ends. Per the germline V gene, CDR1 is SGHTA and CDR2 is FQGNSA.

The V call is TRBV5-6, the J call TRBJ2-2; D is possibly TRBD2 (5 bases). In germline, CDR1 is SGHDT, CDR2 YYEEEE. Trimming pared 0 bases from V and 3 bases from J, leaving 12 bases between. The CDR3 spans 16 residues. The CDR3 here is CASSLEEGLYTGELFF. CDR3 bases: TGTGCCAGCAGCTTGGAAGAGGGCCTTTACACCGGGGAGCTGTTTTTT. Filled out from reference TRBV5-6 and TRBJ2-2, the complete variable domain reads DAGVTQSPTHLIKTRGQQVTLRCSPKSGHDTVSWYQQALGQGPQFIFQYYEEEERQRGNFPDRFSGHQFPNYSSELNVNALLLGDSALYLCASSLEEGLYTGELFFGEGSRLTVL.

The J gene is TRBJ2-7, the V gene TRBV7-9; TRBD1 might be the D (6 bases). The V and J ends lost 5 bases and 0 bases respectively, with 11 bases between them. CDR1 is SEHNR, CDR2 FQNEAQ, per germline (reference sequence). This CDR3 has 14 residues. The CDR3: CASSTDRNSYEQYF. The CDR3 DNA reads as TGTGCCAGCAGCACTGACAGGAACTCCTACGAGCAGTACTTC.